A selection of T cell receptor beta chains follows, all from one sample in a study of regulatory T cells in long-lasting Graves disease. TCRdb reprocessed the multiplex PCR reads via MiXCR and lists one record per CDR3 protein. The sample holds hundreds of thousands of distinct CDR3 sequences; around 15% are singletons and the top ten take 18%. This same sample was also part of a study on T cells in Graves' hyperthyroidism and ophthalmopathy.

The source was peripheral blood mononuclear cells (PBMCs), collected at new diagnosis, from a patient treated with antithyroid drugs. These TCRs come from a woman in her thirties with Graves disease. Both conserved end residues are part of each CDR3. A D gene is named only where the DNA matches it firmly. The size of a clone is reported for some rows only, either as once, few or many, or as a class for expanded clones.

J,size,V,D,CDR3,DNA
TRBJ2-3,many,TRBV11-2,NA,CASSSLAERTDTQYF,TGTGCCAGCAGCTCCTTAGCGGAACGCACAGATACGCAGTATTTT
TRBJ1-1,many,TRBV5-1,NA,CASSSPGGGMNTEAFF,TGCGCCAGCAGCTCACCCGGCGGGGGAATGAACACTGAAGCTTTCTTT
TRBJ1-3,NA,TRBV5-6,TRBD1,CASRKTGGRGNTIYF,TGTGCCAGCAGAAAAACAGGGGGCCGTGGAAACACCATATATTTT
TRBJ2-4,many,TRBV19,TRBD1,CASSVGTGRRPKNIQYF,TGTGCCAGTAGTGTTGGGACAGGGCGAAGGCCCAAAAACATTCAGTACTTC
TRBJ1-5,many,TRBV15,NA,CATSRDGRMGQPQHF,TGTGCCACCAGCAGAGATGGACGGATGGGTCAGCCCCAGCATTTT
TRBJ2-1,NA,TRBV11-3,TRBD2,CASSFFGTSGYNEQFF,TGTGCCAGCAGCTTTTTCGGTACTAGCGGTTACAATGAGCAGTTCTTC
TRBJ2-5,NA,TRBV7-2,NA,CASSLAGLGETQYF,TGTGCCAGCAGCCTCGCAGGGTTGGGAGAGACCCAGTACTTC
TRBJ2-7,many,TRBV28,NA,CASSQASGRNTYEQYF,TGTGCCAGCAGCCAAGCCAGCGGGCGCAATACCTACGAGCAGTACTTC
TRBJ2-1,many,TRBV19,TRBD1,CASSTVTGAQVRHEQFF,TGTGCCAGTAGTACCGTTACAGGGGCCCAGGTCAGGCATGAGCAGTTCTTC
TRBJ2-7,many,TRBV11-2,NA,CASSLPTVTPHEQYF,TGTGCCAGCAGCTTACCCACAGTCACCCCCCACGAGCAGTACTTC
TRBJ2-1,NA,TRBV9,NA,CASSAGSPAYNEQFF,TGTGCCAGCAGCGCTGGGAGTCCAGCCTACAATGAGCAGTTCTTC
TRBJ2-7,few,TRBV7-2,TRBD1,CASSRTGQGGYEQYF,TGTGCCAGCAGCCGGACGGGACAGGGGGGCTACGAGCAGTACTTC
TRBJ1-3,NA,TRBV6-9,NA,CASSYSQPGNTIYF,TGTGCCAGCAGTTACTCCCAGCCTGGAAACACCATATATTTT
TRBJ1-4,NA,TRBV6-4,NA,CASSHEAGEKLFF,TGTGCCAGCAGTCATGAGGCGGGTGAAAAACTGTTTTTT
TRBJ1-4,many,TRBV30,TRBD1,CAWMDRVDEKLFF,TGTGCCTGGATGGACAGGGTGGATGAAAAACTGTTTTTT
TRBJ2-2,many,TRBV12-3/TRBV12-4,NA,CASSFLGSLPGELFF,TGTGCCAGCAGTTTCTTAGGGAGTCTTCCCGGGGAGCTGTTTTTT
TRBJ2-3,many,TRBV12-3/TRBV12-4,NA,CASSLTYRTDTQYF,TGTGCCAGCAGTCTTACGTATAGGACAGATACGCAGTATTTT
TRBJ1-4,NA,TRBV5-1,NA,CASSRGEATEKLFF,TGCGCCAGCAGCCGGGGGGAGGCCACCGAAAAACTGTTTTTT
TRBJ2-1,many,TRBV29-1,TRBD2,CSVWTSGYNEQFF,TGCAGCGTATGGACTAGCGGCTACAATGAGCAGTTCTTC
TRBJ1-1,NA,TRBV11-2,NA,CASSSSRGGGEAFF,TGTGCCAGCAGCTCAAGCCGGGGAGGAGGTGAAGCTTTCTTT
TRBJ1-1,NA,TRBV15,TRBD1,CATSRWAGGIPEAFF,TGTGCCACCAGCAGATGGGCAGGGGGAATACCGGAAGCTTTCTTT
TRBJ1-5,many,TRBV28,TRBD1,CASRGGTGIYQPQHF,TGTGCCAGCAGAGGCGGGACAGGGATATATCAGCCCCAGCATTTT
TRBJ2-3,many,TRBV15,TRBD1,CATSGGQGAVDTQYF,TGTGCCACCAGCGGGGGACAGGGGGCTGTAGATACGCAGTATTTT
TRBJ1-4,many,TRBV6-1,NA,CASSGFGRANEKLFF,TGTGCCAGCAGTGGTTTTGGCCGTGCGAATGAAAAACTGTTTTTT
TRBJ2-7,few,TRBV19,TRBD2,CASSIPGLGTYEQYF,TGTGCCAGTAGTATACCGGGACTAGGGACCTACGAGCAGTACTTC
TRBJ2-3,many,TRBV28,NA,CASSPPGQIITDTQYF,TGTGCCAGCAGTCCCCCAGGGCAGATAATCACAGATACGCAGTATTTT
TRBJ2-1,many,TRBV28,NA,CASSLEDSYNEQFF,TGTGCCAGCAGTTTGGAGGATTCCTACAATGAGCAGTTCTTC
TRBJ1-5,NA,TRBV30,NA,CAWSSGQGPQHF,TGTGCCTGGAGTAGCGGGCAGGGGCCCCAGCATTTT